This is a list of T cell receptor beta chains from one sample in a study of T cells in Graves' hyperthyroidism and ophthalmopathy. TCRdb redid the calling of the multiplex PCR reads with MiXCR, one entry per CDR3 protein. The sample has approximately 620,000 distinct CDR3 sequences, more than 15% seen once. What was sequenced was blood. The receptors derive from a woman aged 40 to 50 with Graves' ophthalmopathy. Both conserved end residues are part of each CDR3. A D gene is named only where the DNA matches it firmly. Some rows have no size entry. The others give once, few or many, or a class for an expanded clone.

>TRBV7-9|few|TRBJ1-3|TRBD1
TGTGCCAGCAGCTTAGGGGTCCTGACAGGGGGCGTAAACACCATATATTTT
CASSLGVLTGGVNTIYF
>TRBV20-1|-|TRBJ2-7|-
TGCAATACCCTGGGTAGATGTTCCTACGAGCAGTACTTC
CNTLGRCSYEQYF
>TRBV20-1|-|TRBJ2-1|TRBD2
TGCAGTGCTAGTCCCTGTACTAGCGGGGCATACAATGAGCAGTTCTTC
CSASPCTSGAYNEQFF
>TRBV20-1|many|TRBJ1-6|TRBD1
TGCAGTGTTTATAAAGGGACAGGGATTTCACCCCTCCACTTT
CSVYKGTGISPLHF
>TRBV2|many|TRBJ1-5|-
TGTGCCAGCAGTGAATATCTTTATAGCAATCAGCCCCAGCATTTT
CASSEYLYSNQPQHF
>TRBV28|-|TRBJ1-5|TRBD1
TGTGCCAGCAGTTACAGGGGGCAGAGCAATCAGCCCCAGCATTTT
CASSYRGQSNQPQHF
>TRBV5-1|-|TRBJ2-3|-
TGCGCCAGCAGCTTGGGTCAGGCCATCACAGATACGCAGTATTTT
CASSLGQAITDTQYF
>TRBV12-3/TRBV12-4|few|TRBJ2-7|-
TGTGCCAGCAGTTTCAGACCAACCTACGAGCAGTACTTC
CASSFRPTYEQYF
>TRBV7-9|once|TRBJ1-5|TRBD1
TGTGCCAGCAGTTTCCAGGGGGCCGGAAATCAGCCCCAGCATTTT
CASSFQGAGNQPQHF
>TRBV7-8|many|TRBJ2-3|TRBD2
TGTGCCAGCAGCTCGCGACTAGCGGGAGGGGTGGATACGCAGTATTTT
CASSSRLAGGVDTQYF
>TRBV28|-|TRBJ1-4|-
TGTGCCAGCAGTTTAGGTCAGGGCGCTAATGAAAAACCGTTTTTT
CASSLGQGANEKPFF
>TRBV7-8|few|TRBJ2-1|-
TGTGCCAGCAGCTTAGTTAATCGCGGGATCAACAATGAGCAGTTCTTC
CASSLVNRGINNEQFF
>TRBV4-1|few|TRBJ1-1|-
TGCGCCAGCAGCCAAGAAGCCGCTGGAATTACTGAAGCTTTCTTT
CASSQEAAGITEAFF
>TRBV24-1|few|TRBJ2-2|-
TGTGCCACCAGTGCTGGCACCGGGGAGCTGTTTTTT
CATSAGTGELFF
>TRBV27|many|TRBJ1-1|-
TGTGCCAGCAGTTTAGGTCCAGGGAGGAACACTGAAGCTTTCTTT
CASSLGPGRNTEAFF
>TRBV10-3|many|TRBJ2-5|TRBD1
TGTGCCATCAGCAGCCGGGACAGCCAAGAGACCCAGTACTTC
CAISSRDSQETQYF
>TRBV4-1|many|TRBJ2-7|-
TGCGCCAGCAGCCAAGCCTACCCAGGGAGCTCCTACGAGCAGTACTTC
CASSQAYPGSSYEQYF
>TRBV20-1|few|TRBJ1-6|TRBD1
TGCAGTGCTAGAGATCCGTGGGCAGGGACAGGCTATAATTCACCCCTCCACTTT
CSARDPWAGTGYNSPLHF
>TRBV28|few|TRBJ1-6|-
TGTGCCAGCAGTCAACCCCGGGACTCCTTCAGGTCACCCCTCCACTTT
CASSQPRDSFRSPLHF
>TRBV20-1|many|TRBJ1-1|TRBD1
TGCAGTGCTAGAGATTTGCGGGACAGAGAAGAAGCTTTCTTT
CSARDLRDREEAFF
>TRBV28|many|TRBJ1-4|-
TGTGCCAGCAGTCCCCCAGGGTCCCAAGGTGAAAAACTGTTTTTT
CASSPPGSQGEKLFF
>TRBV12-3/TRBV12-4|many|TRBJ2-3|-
TGTGCCAGCAGTCATGGGGAGACAACCACAGATACGCAGTATTTT
CASSHGETTTDTQYF
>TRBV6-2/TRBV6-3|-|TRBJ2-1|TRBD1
TGTGCCAGCAGACGGGACAGGGAGAGCTCCTACAATGAGCAGTTCTTC
CASRRDRESSYNEQFF
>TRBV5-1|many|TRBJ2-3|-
TGCGCCAGCAGCTTGGCCTCTAATACTGGGGATACGCAGTATTTT
CASSLASNTGDTQYF
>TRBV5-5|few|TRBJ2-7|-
TGTGCCAGCAGCTTGGGGTTTTCAGGAGTTTTGGAGCAGTACTTC
CASSLGFSGVLEQYF
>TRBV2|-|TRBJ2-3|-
TGTGCCTGTCCAAGGGGGAAGGGGACAGATACGCAGTATTTT
CACPRGKGTDTQYF
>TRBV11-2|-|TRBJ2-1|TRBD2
TGTGCCAGCACCGAGACTAGCGGGGGGCTTGAGCAGTTCTTC
CASTETSGGLEQFF
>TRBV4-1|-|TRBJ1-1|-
TGCGCCAGCAGCCAAACGGTAGGCAGCACTGAAGCTTTCTTT
CASSQTVGSTEAFF
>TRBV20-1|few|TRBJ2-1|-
TGCAGTGCTGGGTGGGATGAGCAGTTCTTC
CSAGWDEQFF
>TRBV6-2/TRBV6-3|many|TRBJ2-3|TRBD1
TGTGCCAGCAGCTACGCCGGACAGGGGACCACAGATACGCAGTATTTT
CASSYAGQGTTDTQYF
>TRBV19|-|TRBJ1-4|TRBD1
TGTGCCAGTAGCCTGACAGGGGGACTGGAAAAACTGTTTTTT
CASSLTGGLEKLFF
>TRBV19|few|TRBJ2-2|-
TGTGCCACCTTGGGGACGGTTAACACCGGGGAGCTGTTTTTT
CATLGTVNTGELFF
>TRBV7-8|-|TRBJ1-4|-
TGTGCCAGCAGCAAGGGGCGGCCTGGCCCTAATGAAAAACTGTTTTTT
CASSKGRPGPNEKLFF
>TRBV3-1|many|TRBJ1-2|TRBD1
TGTGCCAGCAGCCCCCTGGGGACAGACGTTATCGGCTACACCTTC
CASSPLGTDVIGYTF
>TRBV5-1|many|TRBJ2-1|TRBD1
TGCGCCAGCAGCTCCCGCCTGGACAGGGGCTACTCCTACAATGAGCAGTTCTTC
CASSSRLDRGYSYNEQFF
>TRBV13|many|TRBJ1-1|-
TGTGCCAGCAGCTTAGGACGCCCGAACACTGAAGCTTTCTTT
CASSLGRPNTEAFF
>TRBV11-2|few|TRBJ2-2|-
TGTGCCAGCAGCTCACTAGGGAGTGGAACCGGGGAGCTGTTTTTT
CASSSLGSGTGELFF
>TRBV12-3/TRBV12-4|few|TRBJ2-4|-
TGTGCCAGCAGCTCCCTAGGTTCAGGGACCAAAAACATTCAGTACTTC
CASSSLGSGTKNIQYF
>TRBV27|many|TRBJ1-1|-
TGTGCCAGCAGTTCCCAGGGGCATTCTGCTGAAGCTTTCTTT
CASSSQGHSAEAFF
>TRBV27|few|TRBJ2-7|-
TGTGCCAGCAGTCTCTCCGTCAGGACGGTCGAGTACGAGCAGTACTTC
CASSLSVRTVEYEQYF
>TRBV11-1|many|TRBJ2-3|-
TGTGCCAGCAGCTTACCTTCTGCGTTAGATACGCAGTATTTT
CASSLPSALDTQYF